The 27 T cell receptor beta chains in this list originate from one sample, sequenced in a study of Ad26.COV2.S vaccination and SARS-CoV-2 variants. Treatment denoted: around 19 received Ad26.COV2.S at low or high dose, single or two shots; roughly 5 received placebo; per-sample allocation not given. Specimen acquisition occurred on day 63 following the initial vaccine or placebo injection. Method: immunoSEQ multiplex PCR; TCRdb's copy keeps in-frame clones and lacks some. The sample has 300,000 to 350,000 clones; roughly 90% are singletons. The specimen was peripheral blood, collected in a trial of Ad26.COV2.S vaccine versus placebo. Every receptor here comes from a person aged 18-60 years who received the Ad26.COV2.S COVID-19 vaccine or a placebo.

The rearrangement joins TRBV5-6 to TRBJ1-2; D possibly corresponds to TRBD1 (5 bases). The CDR3 consists of 14 residues. The V gene's germline CDR1 is SGHDT and CDR2 YYEEEE. V lost 0 bases to trimming and J lost 1 base, with 7 bases between them. CDR3 in amino acids: CASSLGGFNYGYTF. CDR3 nucleotide sequence: TGTGCCAGCAGCTTGGGGGGCTTTAACTATGGCTACACCTTC.

The chain combines TRBV5-4 with TRBJ1-3, with D tentatively TRBD1 (5 bases). The CDR3 extends over 16 amino acids. The V and J ends lost 0 bases and 4 bases respectively, with 14 bases between them. Germline V lookup: CDR1 SGHNT, CDR2 YYREEE (reference sequence). The CDR3 bases are TGTGCCAGCAGCTTGGGAGCCGGGGGTCCAGGAAACACCATATATTTT. Its protein product is CASSLGAGGPGNTIYF.

This chain joins TRBV10-3 and TRBJ2-7; 9 bases fit TRBD1. The ends lost 6 bases at V and 4 bases at J; junction bases unmatched: 7. Germline V gene data show CDR1 as ENHRY and CDR2 as SYGVKD. This CDR3 spans 14 amino acids. CDR3 DNA: TGTGCCATCAGCGCCACAGGGGGCGGGTACGAGCAGTACTTC. As protein: CAISATGGGYEQYF.

This chain connects TRBV4-3 to TRBJ1-6, with 11 bases matching TRBD1. The CDR3 spans 18 residues. V dropped 3 bases and J dropped 5; count of bases not matched to a gene: 9. CDR1 is LGHNA and CDR2 is YSLEER in the germline V gene. The CDR3 nucleotides are TGCGCCAGCAGCCAGGGGACAGGGGGTAATTTTCATAATTCACCCCTCCACTTT. This translates into CASSQGTGGNFHNSPLHF.

The chain joins TRBV9 to TRBJ1-1, with D tentatively TRBD1 (5 bases). This CDR3 spans 15 amino acids. Trimming left V 2 bases short and J 5 bases short, with 16 bases between. Germline loops: CDR1 SGDLS, CDR2 YYNGEE. CDR3 residues: CASSVQLGGGTEAFF. The DNA for the CDR3 is TGTGCCAGCAGCGTCCAACTTGGGGGAGGGACTGAAGCTTTCTTT.

This sequence joins TRBV7-2 and TRBJ2-5; TRBD1 is a possible D gene (6 bases). The CDR3 has 14 amino acids. Trimming shortened V by 6 bases and J by 5 bases, and 16 bases separated the two germline ends. CDR1 is SGHTA, CDR2 FQGNSA, per germline. The CDR3 loop reads CASRFNRAGETQYF. The CDR3, as DNA: TGTGCCAGCAGGTTTAACAGGGCAGGGGAGACCCAGTACTTC.

This sequence joins TRBV3-1 (or the pseudogene TRBV3-2) and TRBJ1-4; D perhaps matches TRBD1 (5 bases). V lost 0 bases to trimming and J lost 4 bases, with 12 bases between them. The CDR3 extends over 16 amino acids. Per the germline V gene, CDR1 is LGHDT and CDR2 is YNNKEL (reference sequence). The CDR3 sequence: CASSQDPGRINEKLFF. CDR3 nucleotides: TGTGCCAGCAGCCAAGACCCGGGACGGATTAATGAAAAACTGTTTTTT.

The rearrangement links TRBV3-1 (or the pseudogene TRBV3-2) to TRBJ1-5; D is possibly TRBD1 (5 bases). The germline V and J ends were trimmed by 5 bases and 1 base, with 12 bases remaining between them. Germline V CDR1 and CDR2: LGHDT, YNNKEL (reference sequence). This CDR3 comprises 15 residues. CDR3 DNA: TGTGCCAGCAGCGTCTCGACAGTAAGCAATCAGCCCCAGCATTTT. Translated, it gives CASSVSTVSNQPQHF.

The rearrangement uses TRBV5-5 and TRBJ1-1, with TRBD1 as a possible D gene (6 bases). The CDR3 has 14 amino acids. The germline V and J ends were trimmed by 2 bases and 1 base, with 9 bases remaining between them. Germline V gene lookup returns CDR1 SGHKS and CDR2 YYEKEE (reference sequence). The CDR3 DNA sequence: TGTGCCAGCAGCTTTGGACAGAAGAACACTGAAGCTTTCTTT. Translated: CASSFGQKNTEAFF.

This sequence joins TRBV19 and TRBJ1-1; no definite D call. The CDR3 is 13 amino acids. V was clipped by 6 bases and J by 2 bases, with 10 bases between them. The V gene's germline CDR1 is LNHDA and CDR2 SQIVND (reference sequence). CDR3 DNA sequence: TGTGCCAGTAGCACCCAGGTTAACACTGAAGCTTTCTTT. Amino acids: CASSTQVNTEAFF.

This clone was counted a few times. The chain uses TRBV7-9 and TRBJ2-3; D is undetermined. Trimming took off 2 bases at V and 8 bases at J, with 8 bases between the two ends. Germline loops: CDR1 SEHNR, CDR2 FQNEAQ (reference sequence). The CDR3 has 12 residues. The CDR3 reads CASSLRTPTQYF. The CDR3, as DNA: TGTGCCAGCAGCTTACGAACCCCTACGCAGTATTTT. The complete variable domain, with remaining parts taken from reference TRBV7-9 and TRBJ2-3, reads DTGVSQNPRHKITKRGQNVTFRCDPISEHNRLYWYRQTLGQGPEFLTYFQNEAQLEKSRLLSDRFSAERPKGSFSTLEIQRTEQGDSAMYLCASSLRTPTQYFGPGTRLTVL.

This clone was recorded once. The chain uses TRBV19 and TRBJ1-2; TRBD1 might be the D (5 bases). From germline, CDR1 is LNHDA and CDR2 SQIVND (reference sequence). The CDR3 loop spans 15 amino acids. Trimming took 2 bases from V and 5 from J, leaving 15 bases between them. DNA for the CDR3: TGTGCCAGTAGTATACATGAGGGGTCTGGGTATGGCTACACCTTC. It is translated as CASSIHEGSGYGYTF.

V usage is TRBV7-9 and J usage is TRBJ1-5, with D tentatively TRBD1 (6 bases). Per germline, CDR1 SEHNR and CDR2 FQNEAQ (reference sequence). Trimming took off 5 bases at V and 1 base at J, with 9 bases between the two ends. The CDR3 consists of 14 residues. The chain's CDR3 is CASSPTGSNQPQHF. The DNA for the CDR3 is TGTGCCAGCAGCCCTACAGGGAGCAATCAGCCCCAGCATTTT.

The chain carries TRBV12-5 and TRBJ2-3; D is ambiguous. The CDR3 is 12 residues long. Germline CDR1 is LGHNT and CDR2 is FRNRAP. The V end lost 3 bases, the J end lost 0 bases, and 1 base lay between the germline ends. CDR3 amino acids: CASGLSTDTQYF. CDR3 nucleotides: TGTGCTAGTGGTTTAAGCACAGATACGCAGTATTTT.

V is TRBV10-3 and J is TRBJ1-1, with D possibly being TRBD1 (6 bases). The CDR3 is made up of 12 amino acids. The V end was cut by 2 bases, the J end by 11 bases, with 12 bases between. Germline V CDR1 and CDR2: ENHRY, SYGVKD. The CDR3, as DNA: TGTGCCATCAGTGAGGGGGGGCCGGGGGCTTTCTTT. Protein sequence: CAISEGGPGAFF.

The V and J genes are TRBV7-6 and TRBJ2-3; 8 bases are shared with TRBD2. This CDR3 contains 18 residues. Germline lookup yields CDR1 SGHVS and CDR2 FNYEAQ. V shed 1 base, J shed 2 bases, and the junction held 11 bases outside the gene matches. The CDR3 here is CASSLGPRREEDTDTQYF. CDR3 sequence (DNA): TGTGCCAGCAGCTTAGGCCCCCGGCGGGAGGAAGACACAGATACGCAGTATTTT.

V is TRBV5-4 and J is TRBJ1-4; a weak D match, TRBD1 (5 bases). The V gene's germline CDR1 is SGHNT and CDR2 YYREEE (reference sequence). Between the trimmed V and J ends, which lost 2 bases and 4 bases, there was a span of 9 bases. The CDR3 length is 14 residues. The CDR3 here is CASSFNRINEKLFF. The CDR3 DNA reads as TGTGCCAGCAGCTTTAACAGGATTAATGAAAAACTGTTTTTT.

The chain uses TRBV5-1 and TRBJ2-7; D call uncertain. This CDR3 is 14 amino acids long. The germline gives CDR1 SGHRS, CDR2 YFSETQ. V lost 2 bases to trimming and J lost 0 bases, with 9 bases between them. CDR3: CASSFRTDSYEQYF. The CDR3 nucleotides read TGCGCCAGCAGCTTCCGGACGGACTCCTACGAGCAGTACTTC.

The chain has TRBV7-8 and TRBJ1-1; 7 nucleotides match TRBD1. CDR3 length: 18 residues. The germline V gene encodes CDR1 SGHVS and CDR2 FQNEAQ. The J segment lost 1 base and the V segment lost 1 base, leaving 12 bases of the junction unmatched. The CDR3 here is CASSLDPEGAPRNTEAFF. The CDR3 nucleotides read TGTGCCAGCAGCTTAGATCCGGAGGGGGCGCCTCGGAACACTGAAGCTTTCTTT.

This chain uses TRBV7-8 with TRBJ1-2; possible D gene TRBD1, 5 bases. Per the germline V gene, CDR1 is SGHVS and CDR2 is FQNEAQ. The CDR3 consists of 13 residues. Between the trimmed V and J ends, which lost 5 bases and 7 bases, there was a span of 14 bases. The CDR3 loop is CASSEVRELGYTF. Written as DNA, the CDR3 is TGTGCCAGCAGCGAAGTCAGGGAGCTTGGCTACACCTTC.

This chain links TRBV28 with TRBJ2-2; D call uncertain. Germline values: CDR1 MDHEN, CDR2 SYDVKM. The CDR3 spans 12 residues. V was cut by 6 bases and J by 8 bases, with 10 bases left in between. Here the CDR3 DNA reads TGTGCCAGCAGAGTTCAGGTGGGGGAGCTGTTTTTT. This encodes CASRVQVGELFF.

The rearrangement links TRBV2 to TRBJ2-2; D is ambiguous. Trimming left V 7 bases short and J 2 bases short, with 11 bases between. The CDR3 runs to 14 residues. CDR1 is SNHLY and CDR2 is FYNNEI in the germline V gene. The CDR3 coding sequence is TGTGCCAGCAAGTTGAAGATCAACACCGGGGAGCTGTTTTTT. It translates to CASKLKINTGELFF. Looking up the rest from reference TRBV2 and TRBJ2-2 gives the full variable domain: EPEVTQTPSHQVTQMGQEVILRCVPISNHLYFYWYRQILGQKVEFLVSFYNNEISEKSEIFDDQFSVERPDGSNFTLKIRSTKLEDSAMYFCASKLKINTGELFFGEGSRLTVL.

The CDR3 DNA reads TGCGCCAGCAACGTACAGGGTGGGTCCTACGAGCAGTACTTC. This gives the protein CASNVQGGSYEQYF. J is TRBJ2-7 and V is TRBV5-1; TRBD1 might be the D (6 bases). The CDR3 covers 14 residues. With 6 bases removed from V and 1 base from J, the gap between germline ends came to 14 bases. CDR1 and CDR2 (germline): SGHRS, YFSETQ.

V gene TRBV6-5 combines with J gene TRBJ2-3; D perhaps matches TRBD2 (5 bases). V gave up 6 bases and J gave up 2 bases, with 15 bases separating them. The CDR3 runs 15 residues. From germline, CDR1 is MNHEY and CDR2 SVGAGI. This CDR3 reads CASRVLVPNTDTQYF. CDR3 nucleotides: TGTGCCAGCAGGGTACTAGTCCCAAACACAGATACGCAGTATTTT.

The V gene is TRBV5-6, the J gene TRBJ1-2; weak D call: TRBD1 (5 bases). There are 13 residues in the CDR3. From germline, CDR1 is SGHDT and CDR2 YYEEEE. V shed 7 bases and J shed 5 bases, with 15 bases lying between them. The CDR3 sequence: CASRGSTVYGYTF. In nucleotides, the CDR3 is TGTGCCAGCCGGGGGTCCACCGTTTATGGCTACACCTTC.

The chain carries TRBV18 and TRBJ1-1; no reliable D call. The CDR3 is 14 amino acids. The V end was cut by 2 bases, the J end by 4 bases, with 11 bases between. Germline V gene lookup returns CDR1 KGHSH and CDR2 LQKENI. The DNA of the CDR3 is TGTGCCAGCTCACCAAACTACGGATCCACTGAAGCTTTCTTT. Its protein product is CASSPNYGSTEAFF.

This rearrangement joins TRBV7-9 to TRBJ1-5; the D is unclear. Germline lookup yields CDR1 SEHNR and CDR2 FQNEAQ (reference sequence). The ends were cut back, 3 bases at V and 6 bases at J, with 9 bases in the middle. This CDR3 comprises 13 residues. DNA of the CDR3: TGTGCCAGCAGCTTTTACCCCCGTCAGCCCCAGCATTTT. Amino acid sequence: CASSFYPRQPQHF. Combining the CDR3 with reference TRBV7-9 and TRBJ1-5 gives the whole variable domain DTGVSQNPRHKITKRGQNVTFRCDPISEHNRLYWYRQTLGQGPEFLTYFQNEAQLEKSRLLSDRFSAERPKGSFSTLEIQRTEQGDSAMYLCASSFYPRQPQHFGDGTRLSIL.